This T cell receptor beta chain came from a study of monozygotic twins with inflammatory bowel disease. Findings of the study overall: Varying immunosuppressive regimens may have increased patient repertoire variability.

In the case of this clonotype: As yet, its antigen is unknown.

After re-calling the 5' RACE reads, TCRdb lists one entry per CDR3 protein, DNA absent. This sample's table has roughly 140,000 distinct CDR3 sequences. The sequence derives from a human donor with ulcerative colitis or Crohn's disease, or a healthy co-twin of an affected twin (not recorded which). Material for sequencing was blood.

CDR3 sequence: CATTRIDSNQPQHF. The genes are TRBV28 and TRBJ1-5. Germline V CDR1 and CDR2: MDHEN, SYDVKM. The CDR3 runs to 14 residues.